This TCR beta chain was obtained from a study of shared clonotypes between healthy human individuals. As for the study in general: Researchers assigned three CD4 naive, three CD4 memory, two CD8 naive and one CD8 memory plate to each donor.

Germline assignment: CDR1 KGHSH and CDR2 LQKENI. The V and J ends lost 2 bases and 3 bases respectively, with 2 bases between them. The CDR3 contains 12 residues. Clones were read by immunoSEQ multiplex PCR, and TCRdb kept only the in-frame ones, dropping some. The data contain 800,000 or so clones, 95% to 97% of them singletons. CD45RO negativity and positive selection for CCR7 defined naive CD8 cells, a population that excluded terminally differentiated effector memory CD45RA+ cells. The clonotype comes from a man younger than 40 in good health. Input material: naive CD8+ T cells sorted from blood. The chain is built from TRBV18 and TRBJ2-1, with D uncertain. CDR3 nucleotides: TGTGCCAGCTCACCAGACTACAATGAGCAGTTCTTC. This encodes CASSPDYNEQFF.